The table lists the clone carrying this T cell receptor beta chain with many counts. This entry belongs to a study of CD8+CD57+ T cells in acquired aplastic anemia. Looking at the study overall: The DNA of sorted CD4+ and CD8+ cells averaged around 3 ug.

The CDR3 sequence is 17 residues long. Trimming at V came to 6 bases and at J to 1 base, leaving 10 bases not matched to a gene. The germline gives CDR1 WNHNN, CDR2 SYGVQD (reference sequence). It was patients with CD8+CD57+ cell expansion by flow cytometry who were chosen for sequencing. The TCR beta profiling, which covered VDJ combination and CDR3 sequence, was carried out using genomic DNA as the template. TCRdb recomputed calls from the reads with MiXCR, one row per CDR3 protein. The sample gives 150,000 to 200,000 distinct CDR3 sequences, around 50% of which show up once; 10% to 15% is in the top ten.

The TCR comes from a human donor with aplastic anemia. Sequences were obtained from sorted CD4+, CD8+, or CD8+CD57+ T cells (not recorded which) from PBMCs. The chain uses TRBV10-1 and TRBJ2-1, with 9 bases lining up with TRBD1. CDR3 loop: CASSPLTGTGSYNEQFF. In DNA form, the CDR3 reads TGCGCCAGCAGCCCATTGACCGGGACAGGGTCCTACAATGAGCAGTTCTTC.